The entry that follows covers one T cell receptor beta chain sequence. Antigen unknown. The sample originates from a study of T cells in tumors after PD-1 blockade. As for the study in general: A subset received ongoing vismodegib 150 mg daily alongside anti-PD-1 therapy. Mean per blood sample: about 110,000 templates (about 24,000-257,772), about 37,000 unique clonotypes.

Study findings and constraints: Around 37% of tumor TCR clonotypes were also found in blood.

Input was about 616 ng to 6,500 ng of genomic DNA from tumor or blood. Data came from immunoSEQ multiplex PCR; TCRdb stores just in-frame clones and leaves some out. The sample has 23,000 or so clones, over 80% seen once. The germline V gene has CDR1 MNHEY and CDR2 SVGAGI. Between the trimmed V and J ends, which lost 6 bases and 6 bases, there was a span of 15 bases. CDR3 length: 14 amino acids. The sequence was collected from a human donor with basal cell carcinoma. This chain links TRBV6-5 with TRBJ1-3, with D perhaps matching TRBD1 (6 bases). This sample comprised PBMCs, obtained after anti-PD-1 treatment. The CDR3 region has the DNA TGTGCCAGCAGCCAGGGGACACCCTTAAACACCATATATTTT. Translation: CASSQGTPLNTIYF.